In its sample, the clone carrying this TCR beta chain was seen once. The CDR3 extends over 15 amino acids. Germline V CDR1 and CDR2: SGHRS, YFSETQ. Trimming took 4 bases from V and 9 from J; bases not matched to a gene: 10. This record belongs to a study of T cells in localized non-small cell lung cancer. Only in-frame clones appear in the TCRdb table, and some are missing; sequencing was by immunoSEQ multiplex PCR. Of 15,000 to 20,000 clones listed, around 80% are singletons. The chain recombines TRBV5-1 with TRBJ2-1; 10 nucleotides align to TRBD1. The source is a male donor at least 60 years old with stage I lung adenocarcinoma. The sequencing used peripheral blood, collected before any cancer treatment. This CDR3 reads CASSSPGTGVGEQFF. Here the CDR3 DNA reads TGCGCCAGCAGCAGCCCCGGGACAGGGGTTGGTGAGCAGTTCTTC. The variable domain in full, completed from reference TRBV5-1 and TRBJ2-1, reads KAGVTQTPRYLIKTRGQQVTLSCSPISGHRSVSWYQQTPGQGLQFLFEYFSETQRNKGNFPGRFSGRQFSNSRSEMNVSTLELGDSALYLCASSSPGTGVGEQFFGPGTRLTVL.